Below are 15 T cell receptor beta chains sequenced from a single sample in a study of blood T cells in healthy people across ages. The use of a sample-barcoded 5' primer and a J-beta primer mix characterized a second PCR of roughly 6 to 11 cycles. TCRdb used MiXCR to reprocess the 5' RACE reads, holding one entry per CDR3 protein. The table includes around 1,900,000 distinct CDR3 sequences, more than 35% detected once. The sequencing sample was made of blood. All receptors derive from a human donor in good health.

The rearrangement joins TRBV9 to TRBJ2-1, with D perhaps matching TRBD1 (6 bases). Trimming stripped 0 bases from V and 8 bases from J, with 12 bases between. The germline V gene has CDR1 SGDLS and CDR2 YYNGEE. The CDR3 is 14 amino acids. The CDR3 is CASSVGVDSYEQFF. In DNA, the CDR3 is TGTGCCAGCAGCGTAGGGGTGGACAGTTATGAGCAGTTCTTC.

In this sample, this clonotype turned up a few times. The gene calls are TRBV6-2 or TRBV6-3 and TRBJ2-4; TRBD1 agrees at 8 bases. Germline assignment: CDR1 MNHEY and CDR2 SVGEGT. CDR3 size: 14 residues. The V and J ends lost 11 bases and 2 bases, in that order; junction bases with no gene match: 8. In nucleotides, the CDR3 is TGTGCCTGCGGACAGGGTTCTTCCAAAAACATTCAGTACTTC. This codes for CACGQGSSKNIQYF.

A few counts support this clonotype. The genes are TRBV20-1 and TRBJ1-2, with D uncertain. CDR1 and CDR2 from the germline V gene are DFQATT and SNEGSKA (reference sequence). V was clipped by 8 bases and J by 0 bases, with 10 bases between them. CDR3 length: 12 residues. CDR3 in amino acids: CSSPEANYGYTF. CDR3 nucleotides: TGCAGTTCCCCTGAGGCTAACTATGGCTACACCTTC.

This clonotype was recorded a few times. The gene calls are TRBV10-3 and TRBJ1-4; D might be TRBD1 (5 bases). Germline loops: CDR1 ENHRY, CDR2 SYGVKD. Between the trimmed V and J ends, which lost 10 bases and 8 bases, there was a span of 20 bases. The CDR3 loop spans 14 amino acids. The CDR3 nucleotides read TGTGCCACCAACGGGCAGGGTAGAAACGAAAAACTGTTTTTT. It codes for CATNGQGRNEKLFF.

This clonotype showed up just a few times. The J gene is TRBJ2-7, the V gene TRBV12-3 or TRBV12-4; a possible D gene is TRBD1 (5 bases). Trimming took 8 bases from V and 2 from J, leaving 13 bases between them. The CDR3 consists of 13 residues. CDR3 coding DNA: TGTGCCAGCGGCAGGGCCCCAACCTACGAGCAGTACTTC. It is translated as CASGRAPTYEQYF.

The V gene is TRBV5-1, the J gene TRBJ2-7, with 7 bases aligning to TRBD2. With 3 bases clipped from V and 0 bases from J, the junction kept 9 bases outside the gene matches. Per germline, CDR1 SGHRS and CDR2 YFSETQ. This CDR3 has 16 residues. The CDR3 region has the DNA TGCGCCAGCAGCTGGACGGTCCTAGCGGACTCCTACGAGCAGTACTTC. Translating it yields CASSWTVLADSYEQYF.

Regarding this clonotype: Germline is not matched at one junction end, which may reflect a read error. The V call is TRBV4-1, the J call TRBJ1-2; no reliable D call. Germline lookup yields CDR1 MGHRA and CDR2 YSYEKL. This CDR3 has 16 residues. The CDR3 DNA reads TGCGCCAGCAGCCAGGCCGCGCGCCGGGCCGCATATGGCTACACTTTC. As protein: CASSQAARRAAYGYTF.

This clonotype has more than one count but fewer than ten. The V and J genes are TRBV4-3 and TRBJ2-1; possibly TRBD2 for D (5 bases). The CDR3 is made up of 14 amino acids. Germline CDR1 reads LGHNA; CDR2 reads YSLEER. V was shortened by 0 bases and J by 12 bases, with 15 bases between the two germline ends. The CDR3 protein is CASSQEPRVVGQFF. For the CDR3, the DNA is TGCGCCAGCAGCCAAGAACCGCGGGTGGTTGGGCAGTTCTTC.

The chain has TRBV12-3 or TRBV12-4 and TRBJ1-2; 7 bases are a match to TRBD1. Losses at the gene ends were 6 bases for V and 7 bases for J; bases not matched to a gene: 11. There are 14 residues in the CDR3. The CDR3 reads CASSPLNRGSGYTF. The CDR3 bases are TGTGCCAGCAGCCCACTAAACAGGGGTAGTGGCTACACCTTC.

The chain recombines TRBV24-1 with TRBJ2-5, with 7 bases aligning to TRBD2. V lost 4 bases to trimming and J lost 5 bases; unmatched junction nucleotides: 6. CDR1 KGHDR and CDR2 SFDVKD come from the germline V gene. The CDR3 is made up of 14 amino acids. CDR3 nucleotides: TGTGCCACCAGTGACCCGGGGGGACTGGAGACCCAGTACTTC. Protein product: CATSDPGGLETQYF.

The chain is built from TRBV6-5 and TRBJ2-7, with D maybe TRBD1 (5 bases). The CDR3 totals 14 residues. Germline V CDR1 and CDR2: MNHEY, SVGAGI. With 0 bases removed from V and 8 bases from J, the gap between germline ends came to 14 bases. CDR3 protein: CASSYSIQGLKQYF. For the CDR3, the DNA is TGTGCCAGCAGTTACTCGATTCAGGGCTTGAAGCAGTACTTC.

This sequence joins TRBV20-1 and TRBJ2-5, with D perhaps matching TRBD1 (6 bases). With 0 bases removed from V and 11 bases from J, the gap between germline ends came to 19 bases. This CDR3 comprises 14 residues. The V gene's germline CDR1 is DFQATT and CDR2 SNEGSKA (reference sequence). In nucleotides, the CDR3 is TGCAGTGCTAGAGATAGGGCAGGGGTATGGGAGCAGTACTTC. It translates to CSARDRAGVWEQYF.

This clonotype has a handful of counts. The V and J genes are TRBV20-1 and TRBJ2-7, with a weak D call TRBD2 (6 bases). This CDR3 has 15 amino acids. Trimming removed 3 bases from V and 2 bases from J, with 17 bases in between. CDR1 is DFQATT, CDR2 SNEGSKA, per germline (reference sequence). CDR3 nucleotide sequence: TGCAGTGCTAGCCCTCGACGGGGCGGGACCTACGAGCAGTACTTC. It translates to CSASPRRGGTYEQYF.

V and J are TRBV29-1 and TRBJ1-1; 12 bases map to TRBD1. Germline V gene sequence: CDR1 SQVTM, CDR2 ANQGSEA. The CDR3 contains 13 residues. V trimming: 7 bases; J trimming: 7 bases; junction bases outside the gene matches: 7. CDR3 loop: CSGGDRGQGEAFF. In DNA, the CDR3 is TGCAGCGGGGGGGACAGGGGGCAAGGTGAAGCTTTCTTT.

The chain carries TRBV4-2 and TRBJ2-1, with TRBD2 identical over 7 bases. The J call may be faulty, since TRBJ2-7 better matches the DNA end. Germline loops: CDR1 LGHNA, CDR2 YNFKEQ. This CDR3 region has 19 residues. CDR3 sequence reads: CASSQVQTLIRGDYNEQYV. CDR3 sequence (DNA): TGTGCCAGCAGCCAAGTTCAAACTCTAATTCGGGGGGACTACAATGAGCAGTACGTC.